This T cell receptor (beta chain) is from a study of blood T cell repertoires in COVID-19. For the study at large: COVID-19 samples, acute and convalescent, were from the United States, Italy and Spain. T cells, B-cell-depleted T cells, or PBMCs provided the cDNA or gDNA that served as material.

Study processing details: Scientists estimated how many nucleated cells there were by amplifying reference gene primers. Here immunoSEQ multiplex PCR was the method, and the copy in TCRdb shows in-frame clones only, minus some. V and J calls and clone size are given by that table; D and trimming were obtained from the DNA. The sample has more than 55,000 clones, around four fifths seen once. Trimming shortened V by 4 bases and J by 3 bases, and 9 bases separated the two germline ends. Germline V gene data show CDR1 as LNHDA and CDR2 as SQIVND (reference sequence). This CDR3 has 14 residues. The chain couples TRBV19 to TRBJ2-2, with unresolved D. Source material: peripheral blood. The clonotype comes from a woman in her fifties or sixties with active or convalescent COVID-19. Written as DNA, the CDR3 is TGTGCCAGTAGTAGGAGAGGAGACACCGGGGAGCTGTTTTTT. Encoded protein: CASSRRGDTGELFF.